Listed below are T cell receptor beta chains from one sample, sequenced in a study of shared clonotypes between healthy human individuals. The data were produced by immunoSEQ multiplex PCR, yet TCRdb's version contains in-frame clones alone and is incomplete. The sample shows 2 million to 2.5 million clones, about 94% of them seen only once. The sequencing sample was made of naive CD4+ T cells sorted from blood. The receptors were gathered from a man aged 18-30 years in good health. Each CDR3 is given with its conserved first and last residue. A D gene is named only where the DNA matches it firmly. Clone sizes are given selectively: once, few, many, or a class where the clone is expanded.

V	D	J	size	DNA	CDR3
TRBV9	.	TRBJ2-1	.	TGTGCCAGCAGCCTACCCGGGGGCTACAATGAGCAGTTCTTC	CASSLPGGYNEQFF
TRBV5-4	.	TRBJ2-3	.	TGTGCCAGCAGCCCGCGTGAGGGGGGCGTAAATACGCAGTATTTT	CASSPREGGVNTQYF
TRBV27	.	TRBJ1-2	.	TGTGCCAGCAGTTTATCCCCAGGCTATGGCTACACCTTC	CASSLSPGYGYTF
TRBV6-5	.	TRBJ2-7	.	TGTGCCAGCAGCCGCACCGGGACCTATGGCTACGAGCAGTACTTC	CASSRTGTYGYEQYF
TRBV19	.	TRBJ2-7	.	TGTGCCAGTAGTATACCCCAAGGTGAGCAGTACTTC	CASSIPQGEQYF
TRBV10-3	TRBD2	TRBJ2-3	.	TGTGCCATCAGCCTAGCGGGGGGTGGCACAGATACGCAGTATTTT	CAISLAGGGTDTQYF
TRBV5-6	TRBD1	TRBJ1-2	.	TGTGCCAGCAGCTTGGTGGGACAGGCATATGGCTACACCTTC	CASSLVGQAYGYTF
TRBV10-3	TRBD2	TRBJ2-5	.	TGTGCCATCAGAGGGACACTAGCGGAGGCTGCCCAGTACTTC	CAIRGTLAEAAQYF
TRBV7-8	TRBD1	TRBJ2-3	.	TGTGCCAGCAGCACCAGACAGGGTGGAACAGATACGCAGTATTTT	CASSTRQGGTDTQYF
TRBV7-9	.	TRBJ1-4	.	TGTGCCAGCAGTCTGGACGGTCGTGGAAAACTGTTTTTT	CASSLDGRGKLFF
TRBV7-8	TRBD1	TRBJ1-6	.	TGTGCCAGCAGCTTAGCGTTCGGGACAGAATCACCCCTCCACTTT	CASSLAFGTESPLHF
TRBV5-1	.	TRBJ1-3	.	TGCGCCAGCAGCTCCAGGGGTGAAACTGGAAACACCATATATTTT	CASSSRGETGNTIYF
TRBV7-2	.	TRBJ2-7	.	TGTGCCAGCAGCTTAGCGCCCGGGGCGAGTACCGAGCAGTACTTC	CASSLAPGASTEQYF
TRBV11-2	.	TRBJ2-7	.	TGTGCCAGCAGCTTAGCCTCCCTAGGGCGCTCCGAGCAGTACTTC	CASSLASLGRSEQYF
TRBV2	.	TRBJ1-2	.	TGTGCCAGCAGGACTTTGGTAGGTGGCTACACCTTC	CASRTLVGGYTF
TRBV6-5	TRBD1	TRBJ1-2	.	TGTGCCAGCAGCCGCGGGACAGGAGACTATGGCTACACCTTC	CASSRGTGDYGYTF
TRBV19	TRBD1	TRBJ1-1	.	TGTGCCAGTAGTACGGGACAGGGGAATCAAGCTTTCTTT	CASSTGQGNQAFF
TRBV5-7	TRBD2	TRBJ2-7	.	TGTGCCAGCAGCGGGGGGGCTAGCGGGGTATCCTACGAGCAGTACTTC	CASSGGASGVSYEQYF
TRBV4-1	.	TRBJ1-2	.	TGCGCCAGCAGCCAGGGGTCGACGGGGCCGTCCTATGGCTACACCTTC	CASSQGSTGPSYGYTF
TRBV7-9	TRBD1	TRBJ2-2	few	TGTGCCAGCAGCCCGACAGGGTCGGTCGCCGGGGAGCTGTTTTTT	CASSPTGSVAGELFF
TRBV28	.	TRBJ1-2	.	TGTGCCAGCAGTTTGGGAGGGTCTAACTATGGCTACACCTTC	CASSLGGSNYGYTF
TRBV2	TRBD1	TRBJ2-7	once	TGTGCCAGCAAGCGGACAGGGCAAAGGTCCGAGCAGTACTTC	CASKRTGQRSEQYF
TRBV5-1	TRBD2	TRBJ2-1	.	TGCGCCAGCAGCTTGGGACTAGCGGTTAACTACAATGAGCAGTTCTTC	CASSLGLAVNYNEQFF
TRBV30	.	TRBJ1-2	few	TGTGCCTGGAGGCCCGAGGGGGGTGGCTACACCTTC	CAWRPEGGGYTF
TRBV30	.	TRBJ2-3	.	TGTGCCTGGACTTTTAGGGATACGCAGTATTTT	CAWTFRDTQYF
TRBV10-3	TRBD2	TRBJ2-1	.	TGTGCCATCAGTGCTAGCGGGGGTTCCTACAATGAGCAGTTCTTC	CAISASGGSYNEQFF